The 11 T cell receptor beta chains listed next were all sequenced from one sample in a study of identical twins. TCRdb used MiXCR to reprocess the 5' RACE reads, holding one entry per CDR3 protein. Of some 500,000 distinct CDR3 sequences listed, more than 13% were seen once; the top ten hold approximately 1%. The same data also contributed to another study, on yellow fever vaccine responses in identical twins.

Sequencing was carried out using CD4+ T cells sorted from blood. Receptors originate from a woman in her late teens or twenties in good health.

This clonotype was recorded at least ten times. This chain uses TRBV4-1 with TRBJ1-5; D unclear. The CDR3 loop spans 15 amino acids. Germline CDR1 and CDR2: MGHRA and YSYEKL. The V and J ends lost 1 base and 3 bases respectively, with 10 bases between them. The CDR3 region is CASSQAGGVNQPQHF. In DNA form, the CDR3 reads TGCGCCAGCAGCCAAGCGGGAGGCGTCAATCAGCCCCAGCATTTT.

The chain carries TRBV20-1 and TRBJ2-3; TRBD2 agrees at 12 bases. Germline V lookup: CDR1 DFQATT, CDR2 SNEGSKA (reference sequence). This CDR3 spans 13 amino acids. J was trimmed by 7 bases and V by 5 bases; bases with no gene match: 4. The DNA for the CDR3 is TGCAGTGCTTTGACTAGCGGGGGAAATACGCAGTATTTT. Translated, it gives CSALTSGGNTQYF.

This rearrangement joins TRBV2 to TRBJ2-1; D possibly corresponds to TRBD2 (6 bases). Trimming stripped 4 bases from V and 12 bases from J, with 13 bases between. Germline CDR1 reads SNHLY; CDR2 reads FYNNEI. This CDR3 spans 12 amino acids. CDR3 DNA sequence: TGTGCCAGCAGTGGGGTGTCCGGGGGGCAGTTCTTC. Translation: CASSGVSGGQFF.

This clonotype was seen a handful of times. This chain uses TRBV20-1 with TRBJ2-3, with 10 nucleotides matching TRBD2. V trimming: 0 bases; J trimming: 4 bases; junction bases outside the gene matches: 7. Germline loops: CDR1 DFQATT, CDR2 SNEGSKA (reference sequence). The CDR3 totals 16 residues. The CDR3 nucleotides read TGCAGTGCTAGAGATGGGTTAGCGGGAGGAGCAGATACGCAGTATTTT. It specifies CSARDGLAGGADTQYF.

The chain uses TRBV2 and TRBJ2-5; D is perhaps TRBD2 (6 bases). Germline CDR1 reads SNHLY; CDR2 reads FYNNEI. Trimming stripped 5 bases from V and 2 bases from J, with 18 bases between. CDR3 length: 16 amino acids. This CDR3 reads CASSINLAGRQETQYF. The CDR3 DNA reads TGTGCCAGCAGTATCAACTTGGCGGGGAGGCAAGAGACCCAGTACTTC.

This clonotype was counted between two and nine times. The V gene is TRBV10-3, the J gene TRBJ2-4; D perhaps matches TRBD1 (5 bases). Germline V lookup: CDR1 ENHRY, CDR2 SYGVKD. The CDR3 runs 16 residues. Trimming pared 0 bases from V and 0 bases from J, leaving 9 bases between. CDR3: CAISESLGEAKNIQYF. The CDR3 DNA sequence: TGTGCCATCAGTGAGTCATTAGGGGAAGCCAAAAACATTCAGTACTTC.

The chain carries TRBV4-1 and TRBJ2-1; 7 bases agree with TRBD2. The V gene's germline CDR1 is MGHRA and CDR2 YSYEKL. The CDR3 runs to 14 residues. Trimming at V came to 1 base and at J to 15 bases, leaving 12 bases not matched to a gene. In nucleotides, the CDR3 is TGCGCCAGCAGCCAAGTGCAAGTAAGCGGGACTGGGTTCTTC. Its protein product is CASSQVQVSGTGFF.

J is TRBJ2-4 and V is TRBV5-5, with D hard to call. The germline CDR1 and CDR2 sequences are SGHKS and YYEKEE (reference sequence). V shed 2 bases and J shed 3 bases, with 15 bases lying between them. CDR3 size: 16 residues. CDR3: CASSLLAVNGKNIQYF. The CDR3 DNA reads as TGTGCCAGCAGCTTACTGGCAGTTAATGGCAAAAACATTCAGTACTTC.

V usage is TRBV27 and J usage is TRBJ1-6, with a weak D call TRBD1 (5 bases). This CDR3 has 19 residues. V lost 5 bases and J lost 0, with 20 bases in between. Per germline, CDR1 MNHEY and CDR2 SMNVEV (reference sequence). CDR3 loop: CASSPRDDLKDSYNSPLHF. The CDR3 DNA is TGTGCCAGCAGTCCCCGGGACGACCTTAAGGACTCCTATAATTCACCCCTCCACTTT.

The J gene is TRBJ2-1, the V gene TRBV20-1; TRBD2 agrees at 10 bases. Trimming at V came to 1 base and at J to 3 bases, leaving 12 bases not matched to a gene. The CDR3 spans 18 residues. Germline loops: CDR1 DFQATT, CDR2 SNEGSKA (reference sequence). The CDR3 nucleotides are TGCAGTGCTAGAGTGGGGACTAGCGTTGTCAGCGGCTACAATGAGCAGTTCTTC. It yields the protein CSARVGTSVVSGYNEQFF.

This clonotype was seen only a few times. V usage is TRBV5-1 and J usage is TRBJ2-7, with 13 bases matching TRBD2. This CDR3 is built from 18 residues. Losses at the gene ends were 4 bases for V and 0 bases for J; bases not matched to a gene: 10. The germline gives CDR1 SGHRS, CDR2 YFSETQ. The DNA for the CDR3 is TGCGCCAGCAGCCTCGGACTAGCGGGAGCTTTGGACTCCTACGAGCAGTACTTC. Translation gives CASSLGLAGALDSYEQYF.